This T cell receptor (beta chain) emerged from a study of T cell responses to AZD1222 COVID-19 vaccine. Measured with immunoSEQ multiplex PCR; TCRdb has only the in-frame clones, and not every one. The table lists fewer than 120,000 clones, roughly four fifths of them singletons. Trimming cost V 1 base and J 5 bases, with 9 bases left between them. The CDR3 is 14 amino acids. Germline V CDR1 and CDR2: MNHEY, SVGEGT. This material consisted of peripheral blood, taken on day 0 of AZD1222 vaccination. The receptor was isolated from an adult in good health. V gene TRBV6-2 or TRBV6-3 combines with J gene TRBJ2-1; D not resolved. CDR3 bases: TGTGCCAGCAGTTACTGGTCCAGGCACAATGAGCAGTTCTTC. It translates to CASSYWSRHNEQFF.